The 20 T cell receptor beta chains given below trace back to one sample, sequenced in a study of cytomegalovirus exposure and HLA in healthy donors. The primer mix had 60 Vbeta and 13 Jbeta primers. Only in-frame clones appear in the TCRdb table, and some are missing; sequencing was by immunoSEQ multiplex PCR. The sample lists roughly 80,000 clones; roughly two thirds were seen once. The sequenced sample was PBMCs. The receptors derive from a woman aged 45 to 65 in good health and CMV-seropositive.

The chain has TRBV7-3 and TRBJ2-2; no reliable D call. Trimming cost V 3 bases and J 5 bases, with 10 bases left between them. This CDR3 contains 14 residues. Germline V gene sequence: CDR1 SGHTA, CDR2 FQGTGA. CDR3 residues: CASSFTRQTGELFF. The CDR3 DNA reads as TGTGCCAGCAGCTTCACGAGGCAAACCGGGGAGCTGTTTTTT.

In its sample, this clone was seen a few times. Other DNA sequences in the sample encode the same CDR3. The CDR3 nucleotides read TGTGCCAGTAGTATGACAGGGCTGTATGGCTACACCTTC. Translating gives CASSMTGLYGYTF. The chain joins TRBV19 to TRBJ1-2; the match to TRBD1 covers 7 bases. CDR1 is LNHDA and CDR2 is SQIVND in the germline V gene (reference sequence). The trim removed 3 bases at V and 5 bases at J, leaving 3 bases unmatched. The CDR3 sequence is 13 residues long.

This clone was recorded a few times. V gene TRBV5-1 combines with J gene TRBJ2-5; 8 nucleotides agree with TRBD1. This CDR3 region has 17 residues. Germline CDR1 and CDR2: SGHRS and YFSETQ. J lost 4 bases, V lost 4 bases, and 15 bases had no gene match. The CDR3 loop reads CASSLDQGARFGETQYF. In DNA, the CDR3 is TGCGCCAGCAGCCTCGATCAGGGGGCGAGGTTTGGAGAGACCCAGTACTTC.

This clone is a singleton in its sample. Additional DNA sequences in this sample encode the identical CDR3. This chain joins TRBV7-2 and TRBJ1-1; D call uncertain. V lost 2 bases to trimming and J lost 2 bases, with 6 bases between them. Per germline, CDR1 SGHTA and CDR2 FQGNSA. This CDR3 has 13 amino acids. The CDR3 bases are TGTGCCAGCAGCTTAATTGTAAACACTGAAGCTTTCTTT. Translation gives CASSLIVNTEAFF.

In its sample, this clone was seen once. The chain links TRBV5-1 to TRBJ1-1; D is perhaps TRBD1 (5 bases). The CDR3 is made up of 12 amino acids. Looked up from germline, CDR1 is SGHRS and CDR2 is YFSETQ. The V and J ends lost 0 bases and 11 bases respectively, with 11 bases between them. This CDR3 is CASSLAGVGAFF. Here the CDR3 DNA reads TGCGCCAGCAGCTTGGCGGGGGTCGGGGCTTTCTTT.

The chain joins TRBV5-6 to TRBJ2-1, with a possible D match to TRBD1 (6 bases). The V gene lost 4 bases and the J gene lost 2 bases, with 13 bases spanning the gap. The CDR3 consists of 15 residues. CDR1 is SGHDT, CDR2 YYEEEE, per germline. CDR3 coding DNA: TGTGCCAGCAGCACGGATGGGGGCCCCTACAATGAGCAGTTCTTC. Translating gives CASSTDGGPYNEQFF.

The chain combines TRBV5-1 with TRBJ2-1; a possible D gene is TRBD2 (5 bases). The germline CDR1 and CDR2 sequences are SGHRS and YFSETQ. V gave up 0 bases and J gave up 10 bases, with 14 bases separating them. The CDR3 is 14 amino acids. This CDR3 reads CASSLAAGVLEQFF. CDR3 in DNA: TGCGCCAGCAGCTTGGCGGCCGGGGTATTGGAGCAGTTCTTC.

V is TRBV28 and J is TRBJ1-1; the D is unclear. From germline, CDR1 is MDHEN and CDR2 SYDVKM. V shed 7 bases and J shed 5 bases, with 14 bases lying between them. The CDR3 totals 13 residues. The chain's CDR3 is CASTLGRWTEAFF. In DNA, the CDR3 is TGTGCCAGCACCCTAGGGAGGTGGACTGAAGCTTTCTTT.

For the CDR3, the DNA is TGTGCCAGCAGCTTAGAGAGGGAGAACACTGAAGCTTTCTTT. This sequence encodes CASSLERENTEAFF. This chain joins TRBV11-2 and TRBJ1-1, with no clear D. Germline CDR1 reads SGHAT; CDR2 reads FQNNGV. Deletions cut 0 bases from V and 1 base from J, with 6 bases between. The CDR3 is 14 amino acids. Complete variable domain (other parts from reference TRBV11-2 and TRBJ1-1): EAGVAQSPRYKIIEKRQSVAFWCNPISGHATLYWYQQILGQGPKLLIQFQNNGVVDDSQLPKDRFSAERLKGVDSTLKIQPAKLEDSAVYLCASSLERENTEAFFGQGTRLTVV.

The J gene is TRBJ2-1, the V gene TRBV7-7; 8 bases fit TRBD2. CDR1 and CDR2 from the germline V gene are SSHAT and FNYEAQ (reference sequence). Losses at the gene ends were 1 base for V and 8 bases for J; bases not matched to a gene: 4. This CDR3 region has 14 residues. The CDR3 DNA reads TGTGCCAGCAGCTTAGAGAGCGGGGGTTATGAGCAGTTCTTC. Protein sequence: CASSLESGGYEQFF.

The rearrangement links TRBV10-3 to TRBJ1-4; 8 bases align to TRBD1. With 0 bases clipped from V and 8 bases from J, the junction kept 5 bases outside the gene matches. CDR3 length: 15 residues. CDR1 is ENHRY, CDR2 SYGVKD, per germline. The CDR3 here is CAISESAGGREKLFF. In DNA, the CDR3 is TGTGCCATCAGTGAGTCAGCAGGGGGCCGCGAAAAACTGTTTTTT.

As to this clone: The same CDR3 can be traced to other DNA sequences in this sample. The chain links TRBV10-1 to TRBJ2-2; D is undetermined. Trimming shortened V by 3 bases and J by 2 bases, and 4 bases separated the two germline ends. Germline V gives CDR1 WNHNN, CDR2 SYGVQD (reference sequence). The CDR3 has 13 amino acids. In DNA form, the CDR3 reads TGCGCCAGCAGTGACAGAAACACCGGGGAGCTGTTTTTT. This codes for CASSDRNTGELFF.

The chain joins TRBV27 to TRBJ2-3; 12 bases line up with TRBD2. V dropped 4 bases and J dropped 5; count of bases not matched to a gene: 4. The germline V gene has CDR1 MNHEY and CDR2 SMNVEV (reference sequence). The CDR3 is made up of 15 amino acids. CDR3 DNA: TGTGCCAGCAGTTCTCCTAGCGGGGGGGGAGATACGCAGTATTTT. This sequence encodes CASSSPSGGGDTQYF.

The rearrangement uses TRBV25-1 and TRBJ1-4; D remains ambiguous. V gave up 1 base and J gave up 8 bases, with 11 bases separating them. The germline CDR1 and CDR2 sequences are MGHDK and SYGVNS. This CDR3 contains 14 residues. CDR3 nucleotides: TGTGCCAGCAGTGAATTGGGCTCTGCCGAAAAACTGTTTTTT. This sequence encodes CASSELGSAEKLFF. The full variable domain, in which reference TRBV25-1 and TRBJ1-4 provide the parts outside the CDR3, is EADIYQTPRYLVIGTGKKITLECSQTMGHDKMYWYQQDPGMELHLIHYSYGVNSTEKGDLSSESTVSRIRTEHFPLTLESARPSHTSQYLCASSELGSAEKLFFGSGTQLSVL.

This chain connects TRBV5-4 to TRBJ2-3, with TRBD2 matching 10 bases. Germline assignment: CDR1 SGHNT and CDR2 YYREEE (reference sequence). V gave up 0 bases and J gave up 0 bases; unmatched junction bases: 4. The CDR3 loop spans 17 amino acids. CDR3 sequence reads: CASSLGAGGLSTDTQYF. The CDR3 DNA follows: TGTGCCAGCAGCTTGGGAGCGGGGGGGCTGAGCACAGATACGCAGTATTTT.

This clone was observed a few times. The chain combines TRBV19 with TRBJ1-2; 7 nucleotides agree with TRBD1. The CDR3 has 15 residues. J gave up 4 bases and V 1 base, and 6 bases lay outside the gene matches. CDR1 and CDR2 (germline): LNHDA, SQIVND (reference sequence). CDR3: CASSIAPDRFYGYTF. For the CDR3, the DNA is TGTGCCAGTAGTATAGCCCCGGACAGGTTCTATGGCTACACCTTC. The entire variable domain, with the rest obtained from reference TRBV19 and TRBJ1-2, is as follows: DGGITQSPKYLFRKEGQNVTLSCEQNLNHDAMYWYRQDPGQGLRLIYYSQIVNDFQKGDIAEGYSVSREKKESFPLTVTSAQKNPTAFYLCASSIAPDRFYGYTFGSGTRLTVV.

The chain carries TRBV6-5 and TRBJ2-7; 12 bases are a match to TRBD2. This CDR3 contains 15 residues. Germline CDR1 is MNHEY and CDR2 is SVGAGI. V shed 6 bases and J 4 bases; nucleotides not matched to a gene: 7. CDR3: CASRTLAGGPYEQYF. CDR3 nucleotide sequence: TGTGCCAGCAGAACCCTAGCGGGGGGGCCTTACGAGCAGTACTTC.

V is TRBV7-9 and J is TRBJ1-2; D gene unclear. V was trimmed by 1 base and J by 1 base, leaving 10 bases between them. The germline gives CDR1 SEHNR, CDR2 FQNEAQ (reference sequence). CDR3 length equals 15 residues. The DNA for the CDR3 is TGTGCCAGCAGCTTAGTTTTGGACTATAACTATGGCTACACCTTC. Translation: CASSLVLDYNYGYTF.

The chain uses TRBV28 and TRBJ1-4, with D possibly being TRBD1 (6 bases). V gave up 6 bases and J gave up 0 bases, with 17 bases separating them. The CDR3 totals 17 residues. Germline loops: CDR1 MDHEN, CDR2 SYDVKM. The CDR3, as DNA: TGTGCCAGCAGCCCGTCTGGACAGACCGCAACTAATGAAAAACTGTTTTTT. Protein: CASSPSGQTATNEKLFF. Variable domain in full (rest from reference TRBV28 and TRBJ1-4): DVKVTQSSRYLVKRTGEKVFLECVQDMDHENMFWYRQDPGLGLRLIYFSYDVKMKEKGDIPEGYSVSREKKERFSLILESASTNQTSMYLCASSPSGQTATNEKLFFGSGTQLSVL.

The chain combines TRBV11-2 with TRBJ2-1, with 11 positions matching TRBD2. Per the germline V gene, CDR1 is SGHAT and CDR2 is FQNNGV. V was pared by 5 bases and J by 6 bases, with 6 bases of the junction left unmatched. CDR3 size: 15 residues. Written as DNA, the CDR3 is TGTGCCAGCAGCCCCGGGACTAGCGGATTCAATGAGCAGTTCTTC. Amino acids: CASSPGTSGFNEQFF. Based on the CDR3 plus reference TRBV11-2 and TRBJ2-1, the full variable domain is EAGVAQSPRYKIIEKRQSVAFWCNPISGHATLYWYQQILGQGPKLLIQFQNNGVVDDSQLPKDRFSAERLKGVDSTLKIQPAKLEDSAVYLCASSPGTSGFNEQFFGPGTRLTVL.